A selection of T cell receptor beta chains follows, all from one sample in a study of regulatory T cells in long-lasting Graves disease. TCRdb itself ran the multiplex PCR reads through MiXCR, one entry per CDR3 protein. The sample has about 460,000 distinct CDR3 sequences, around a fifth seen once; the top ten hold about an eighth. Source: peripheral blood mononuclear cells (PBMCs), taken when the disease was refractory, from a patient treated with antithyroid drugs. The receptors come from a female donor with Graves disease. Both conserved end residues are part of each CDR3. The D gene is left open where the match is weak. Only part of the rows carry a size: once, few, many, or a class if the clone is expanded.

>TRBD1|few|TRBV29-1|TRBJ1-2
CSVHTGGYGYTF
TGCAGCGTTCATACAGGGGGCTATGGCTACACCTTC
>.|.|TRBV10-3|TRBJ2-3
CAKAQGLPQEDTQYF
TGTGCCAAGGCCCAAGGGCTCCCTCAGGAGGATACGCAGTATTTT
>.|.|TRBV6-2/TRBV6-3|TRBJ1-4
CASRARGGEKLFF
TGTGCCAGCAGGGCCCGAGGGGGTGAAAAACTGTTTTTT
>.|many|TRBV12-3/TRBV12-4|TRBJ1-5
CASSLRDKGQPQHF
TGTGCCAGCAGCTTACGGGACAAGGGTCAGCCCCAGCATTTT
>.|.|TRBV4-1|TRBJ1-5
CASSQETDDQPQHF
TGCGCCAGCAGCCAAGAGACAGATGATCAGCCCCAGCATTTT
>TRBD2|.|TRBV20-1|TRBJ2-5
CSAALPGGTSRETQYF
TGCAGTGCTGCGCTTCCAGGTGGGACTAGCAGGGAGACCCAGTACTTC
>.|few|TRBV6-4|TRBJ1-6
CASSRRGQNHNSPLHF
TGTGCCAGCAGTAGACGAGGACAGAATCATAATTCACCCCTCCACTTT
>TRBD2|many|TRBV12-5|TRBJ2-2
CASGLVGSGYSGIAGELFF
TGTGCTAGTGGTTTGGTAGGGTCAGGGTACAGCGGGATCGCCGGGGAGCTGTTTTTT
>.|few|TRBV11-1|TRBJ1-5
CASSLAPNQPQHF
TGTGCCAGCAGCTTAGCCCCCAATCAGCCCCAGCATTTT
>.|many|TRBV28|TRBJ2-7
CASSLPEYEQYF
TGTGCCAGCAGTTTACCGGAATACGAGCAGTACTTC
>TRBD1|many|TRBV15|TRBJ1-2
CATSRSGTGIHYTF
TGTGCCACCAGCAGATCCGGGACAGGGATTCACTACACCTTC